This T cell receptor (beta chain) was identified during a study of persistence of HIV-infected CD4 T cells. Whole-study context: Median time on suppressive ART was approximately eight years.

This was the immunoSEQ version 4 assay in survey mode. TCRdb keeps only in-frame clones here, not all; method: immunoSEQ multiplex PCR. Seen here are more than 35,000 clones, approximately 93% observed once, and the top ten hold 1.8%. Anti-CD3/anti-CD28 beads served as a nonspecific positive control stimulus. Sorting selected CD4+ T cells upregulating both CD40 ligand and CD69. These HIV-1-infected adults initiated suppressive ART in chronic infection. For at least 4 years, plasma HIV-1 RNA was undetectable (<50 copies/mL). For approximately 17 hours, CD8-depleted PBMCs received anti-CD28/CD49d costimulation, a CD40-blocking antibody and enfuvirtide. Germline CDR1 is SGHRS and CDR2 is YFSETQ. The germline V and J ends were trimmed by 7 bases and 4 bases, with 14 bases remaining between them. There are 13 residues in the CDR3. This clone turned up a few times. Its target is unknown.

The sample in question was CD4+ T cells sorted from PBMCs after roughly 18-hour stimulation, obtained from a patient who received antiretroviral therapy. The TCR sequence derives from an adult man with HIV who was CMV-seropositive. The V and J genes are TRBV5-1 and TRBJ1-2, with D tentatively TRBD1 (5 bases). CDR3 DNA: TGCGCCAGCGGGGCAGGAAACCTCTATGGCTACACCTTC. Translation gives CASGAGNLYGYTF.